This T cell receptor beta chain was sequenced for a study of blood T cell repertoires in COVID-19. Study summary: Sites in the United States, Italy and Spain provided acute and convalescent COVID-19 samples. PBMCs, B-cell-depleted T cells, or T cells provided the cDNA or gDNA that made up the material.

Source study methods: For nucleated cells, counts were estimated from reference gene primer amplification. Sequenced by immunoSEQ multiplex PCR; TCRdb stores in-frame clones only, minus some. For V, J and clone size, that table is used; D and trimming come from the DNA. The table records roughly 23,000 clones, 90% to 95% of them present only once. The CDR3 is 15 residues long. Trimming took off 6 bases at V and 4 bases at J, with 16 bases between the two ends. Per the germline V gene, CDR1 is SGHRS and CDR2 is YFSETQ. This chain uses TRBV5-1 with TRBJ2-2; D is possibly TRBD1 (5 bases). The sequenced sample consisted of peripheral blood. The sequence derives from a woman between 45 and 60 years old with active COVID-19. Written as DNA, the CDR3 is TGCGCCAGCACCTTCCGCGACAGTTTCACCGGGGAGCTGTTTTTT. As protein: CASTFRDSFTGELFF.